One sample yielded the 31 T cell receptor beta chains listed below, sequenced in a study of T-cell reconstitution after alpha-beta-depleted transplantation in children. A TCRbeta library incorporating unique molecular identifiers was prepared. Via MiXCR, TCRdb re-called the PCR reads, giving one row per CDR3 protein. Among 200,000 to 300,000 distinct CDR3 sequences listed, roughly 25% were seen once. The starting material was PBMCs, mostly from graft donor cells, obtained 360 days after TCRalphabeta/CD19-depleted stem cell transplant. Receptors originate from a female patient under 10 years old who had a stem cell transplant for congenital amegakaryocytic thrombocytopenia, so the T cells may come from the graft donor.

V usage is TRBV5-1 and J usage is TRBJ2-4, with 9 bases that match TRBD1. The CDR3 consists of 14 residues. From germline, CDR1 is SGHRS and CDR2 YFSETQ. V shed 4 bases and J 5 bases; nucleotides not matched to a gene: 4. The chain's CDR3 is CASSPRQGENIQYF. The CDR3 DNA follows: TGCGCCAGCAGCCCCAGACAGGGGGAAAACATTCAGTACTTC.

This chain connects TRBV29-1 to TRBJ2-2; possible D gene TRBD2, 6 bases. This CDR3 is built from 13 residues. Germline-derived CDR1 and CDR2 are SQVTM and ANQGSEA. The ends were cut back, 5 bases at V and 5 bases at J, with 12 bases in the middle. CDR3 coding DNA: TGCAGCGTTTCCGGGACTGCAACCGGGGAGCTGTTTTTT. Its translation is CSVSGTATGELFF.

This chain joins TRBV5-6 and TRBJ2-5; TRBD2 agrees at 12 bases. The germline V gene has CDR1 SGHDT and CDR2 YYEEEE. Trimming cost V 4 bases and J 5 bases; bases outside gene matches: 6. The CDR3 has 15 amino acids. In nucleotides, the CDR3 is TGTGCCAGCAGCCATGGACTAGCGGGATGGGAGACCCAGTACTTC. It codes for CASSHGLAGWETQYF.

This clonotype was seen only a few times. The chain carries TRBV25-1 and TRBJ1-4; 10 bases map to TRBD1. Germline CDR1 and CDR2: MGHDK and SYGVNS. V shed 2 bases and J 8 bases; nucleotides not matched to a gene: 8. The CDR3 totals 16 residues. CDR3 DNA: TGTGCCAGCAGTGAAAGCCGGGACAGGGGCGGAGAAAAACTGTTTTTT. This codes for CASSESRDRGGEKLFF.

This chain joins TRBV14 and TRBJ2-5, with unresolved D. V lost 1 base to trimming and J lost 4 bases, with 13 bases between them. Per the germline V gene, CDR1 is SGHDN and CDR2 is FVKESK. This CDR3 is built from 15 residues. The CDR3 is CASSQASRKGETQYF. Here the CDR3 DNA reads TGTGCCAGCAGCCAAGCCTCGAGGAAGGGAGAGACCCAGTACTTC.

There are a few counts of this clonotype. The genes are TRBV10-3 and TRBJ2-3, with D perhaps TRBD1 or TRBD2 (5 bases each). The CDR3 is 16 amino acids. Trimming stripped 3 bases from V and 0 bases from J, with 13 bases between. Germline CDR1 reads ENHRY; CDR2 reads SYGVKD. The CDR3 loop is CAISDRVTRSTDTQYF. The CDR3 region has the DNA TGTGCCATCAGTGACAGGGTAACTAGAAGCACAGATACGCAGTATTTT.

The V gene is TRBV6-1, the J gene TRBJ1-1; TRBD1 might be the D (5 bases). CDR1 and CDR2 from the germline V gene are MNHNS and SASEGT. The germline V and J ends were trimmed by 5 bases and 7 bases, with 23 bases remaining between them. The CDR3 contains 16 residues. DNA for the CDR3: TGTGCCAGCAGTCCCTCCGGATGGACTTCGGGGGATGAAGCTTTCTTT. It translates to CASSPSGWTSGDEAFF.

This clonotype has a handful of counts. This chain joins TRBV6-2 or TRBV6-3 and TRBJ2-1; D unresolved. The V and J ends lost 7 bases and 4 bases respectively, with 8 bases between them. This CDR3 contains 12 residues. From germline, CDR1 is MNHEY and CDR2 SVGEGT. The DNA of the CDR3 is TGTGCCAGCATGGCTCCGTACAATGAGCAGTTCTTC. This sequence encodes CASMAPYNEQFF.

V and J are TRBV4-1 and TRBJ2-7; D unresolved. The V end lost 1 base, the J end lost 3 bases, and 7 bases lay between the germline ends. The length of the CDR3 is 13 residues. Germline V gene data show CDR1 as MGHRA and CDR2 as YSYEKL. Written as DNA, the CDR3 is TGCGCCAGCAGCCAAGTACGTGGCTACGAGCAGTACTTC. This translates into CASSQVRGYEQYF.

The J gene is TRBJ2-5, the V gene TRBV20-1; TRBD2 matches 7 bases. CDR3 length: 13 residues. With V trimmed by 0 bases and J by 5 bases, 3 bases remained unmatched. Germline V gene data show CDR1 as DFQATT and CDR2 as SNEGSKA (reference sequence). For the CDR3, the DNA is TGCAGTGCTAGAGAGCCCGGGGGGGAGACCCAGTACTTC. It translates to CSAREPGGETQYF.

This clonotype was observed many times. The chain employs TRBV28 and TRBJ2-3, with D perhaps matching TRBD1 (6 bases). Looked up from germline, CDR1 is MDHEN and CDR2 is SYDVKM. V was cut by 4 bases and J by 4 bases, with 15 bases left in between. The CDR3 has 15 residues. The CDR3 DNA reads TGTGCCAGCAGTTCTGACAGGAAGGAGCCAGATACGCAGTATTTT. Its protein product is CASSSDRKEPDTQYF.

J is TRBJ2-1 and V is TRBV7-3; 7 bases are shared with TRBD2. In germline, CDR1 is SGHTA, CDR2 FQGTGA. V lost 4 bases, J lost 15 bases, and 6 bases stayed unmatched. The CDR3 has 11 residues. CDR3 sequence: CASSSRTSRFF. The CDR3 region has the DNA TGTGCCAGCAGCTCCCGGACTAGTCGGTTCTTC.

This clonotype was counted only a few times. The DNA of the CDR3 is TGCAGTGCTAGTACTGACGCTCCCTACGAGCAGTACTTC. Residues: CSASTDAPYEQYF. The rearrangement uses TRBV20-1 and TRBJ2-7; no definite D call. Germline V gene sequence: CDR1 DFQATT, CDR2 SNEGSKA (reference sequence). The CDR3 spans 13 residues. Trimming removed 3 bases at V and 2 bases at J, with 11 bases between.

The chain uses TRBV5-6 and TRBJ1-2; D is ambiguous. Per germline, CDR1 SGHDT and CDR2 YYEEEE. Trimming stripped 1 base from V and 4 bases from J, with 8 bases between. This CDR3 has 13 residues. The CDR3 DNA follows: TGTGCCAGCAGCTTGTATAGCTCCTATGGCTACACCTTC. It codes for CASSLYSSYGYTF.

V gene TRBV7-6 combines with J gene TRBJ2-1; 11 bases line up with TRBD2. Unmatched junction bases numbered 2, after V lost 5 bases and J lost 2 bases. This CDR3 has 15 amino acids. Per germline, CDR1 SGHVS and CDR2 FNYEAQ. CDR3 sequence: CASSVTSGTYNEQFF. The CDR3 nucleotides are TGTGCCAGCAGCGTGACTAGCGGGACCTACAATGAGCAGTTCTTC.

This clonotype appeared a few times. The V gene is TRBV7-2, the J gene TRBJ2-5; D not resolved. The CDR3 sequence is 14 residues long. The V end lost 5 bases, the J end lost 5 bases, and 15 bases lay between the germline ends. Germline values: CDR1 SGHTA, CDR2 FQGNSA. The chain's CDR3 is CASSLTRSAETQYF. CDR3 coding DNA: TGTGCCAGCAGCCTTACACGATCGGCGGAGACCCAGTACTTC.

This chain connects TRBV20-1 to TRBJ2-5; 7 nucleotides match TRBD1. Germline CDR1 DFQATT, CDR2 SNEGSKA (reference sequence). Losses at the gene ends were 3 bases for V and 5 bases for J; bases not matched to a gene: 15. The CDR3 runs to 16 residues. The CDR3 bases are TGCAGTGCTAGCCTTCCGGGACAGAGGGCTGGGGAGACCCAGTACTTC. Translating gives CSASLPGQRAGETQYF.

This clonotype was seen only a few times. The CDR3: CASSFLGLAGAWAKNIQYF. In DNA, the CDR3 is TGTGCCAGCAGTTTTCTCGGACTAGCGGGAGCTTGGGCCAAAAACATTCAGTACTTC. The J gene is TRBJ2-4, the V gene TRBV2; 13 bases are shared with TRBD2. V gave up 5 bases and J gave up 1 base; unmatched junction bases: 11. Germline V CDR1 and CDR2: SNHLY, FYNNEI. The CDR3 is 19 amino acids. Full variable domain (missing parts from reference TRBV2 and TRBJ2-4): EPEVTQTPSHQVTQMGQEVILRCVPISNHLYFYWYRQILGQKVEFLVSFYNNEISEKSEIFDDQFSVERPDGSNFTLKIRSTKLEDSAMYFCASSFLGLAGAWAKNIQYFGAGTRLSVL.

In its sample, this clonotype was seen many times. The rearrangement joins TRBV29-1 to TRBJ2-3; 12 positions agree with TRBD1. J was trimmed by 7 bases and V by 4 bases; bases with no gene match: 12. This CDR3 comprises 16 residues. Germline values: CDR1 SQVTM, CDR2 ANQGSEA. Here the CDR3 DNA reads TGCAGCGTTGGTGCCCCCCGGGACAGGGGGCCGTATACGCAGTATTTT. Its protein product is CSVGAPRDRGPYTQYF.

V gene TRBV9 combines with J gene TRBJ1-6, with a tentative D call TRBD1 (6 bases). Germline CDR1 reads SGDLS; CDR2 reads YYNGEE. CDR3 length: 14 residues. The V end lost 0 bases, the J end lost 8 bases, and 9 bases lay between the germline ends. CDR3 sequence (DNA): TGTGCCAGCAGCGTAGCTTACAGGGATTCACCCCTCCACTTT. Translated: CASSVAYRDSPLHF.

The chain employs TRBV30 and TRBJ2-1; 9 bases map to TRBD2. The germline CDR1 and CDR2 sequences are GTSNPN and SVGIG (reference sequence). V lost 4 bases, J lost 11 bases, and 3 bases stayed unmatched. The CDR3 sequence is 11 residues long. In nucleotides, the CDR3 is TGTGCCTGGAAAACTAGCGGGCAGCAGTTCTTC. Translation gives CAWKTSGQQFF.

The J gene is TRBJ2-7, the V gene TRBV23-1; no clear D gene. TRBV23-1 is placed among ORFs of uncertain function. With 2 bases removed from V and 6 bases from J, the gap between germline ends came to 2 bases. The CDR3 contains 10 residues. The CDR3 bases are TGCGCCAGCAGTCAAGGCGAGCAGTACTTC. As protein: CASSQGEQYF.

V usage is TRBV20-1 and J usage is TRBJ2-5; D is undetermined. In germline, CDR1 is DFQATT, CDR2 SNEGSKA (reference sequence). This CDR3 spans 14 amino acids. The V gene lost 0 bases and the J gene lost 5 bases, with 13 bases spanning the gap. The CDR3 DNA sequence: TGCAGTGCTAGAGATTACCAGAAATGGGAGACCCAGTACTTC. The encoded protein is CSARDYQKWETQYF.

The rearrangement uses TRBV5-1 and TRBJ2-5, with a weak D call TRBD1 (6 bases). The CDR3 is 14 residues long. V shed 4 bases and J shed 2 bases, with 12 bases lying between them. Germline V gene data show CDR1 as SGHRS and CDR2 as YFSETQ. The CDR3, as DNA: TGCGCCAGCAGCCTGGGGACACAACAAGAGACCCAGTACTTC. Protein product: CASSLGTQQETQYF.

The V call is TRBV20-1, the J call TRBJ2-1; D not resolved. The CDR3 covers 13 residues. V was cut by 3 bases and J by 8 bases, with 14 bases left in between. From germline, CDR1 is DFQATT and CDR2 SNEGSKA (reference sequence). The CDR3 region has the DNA TGCAGTGCTAGCATTCGCAGTACCTATGAGCAGTTCTTC. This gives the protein CSASIRSTYEQFF.

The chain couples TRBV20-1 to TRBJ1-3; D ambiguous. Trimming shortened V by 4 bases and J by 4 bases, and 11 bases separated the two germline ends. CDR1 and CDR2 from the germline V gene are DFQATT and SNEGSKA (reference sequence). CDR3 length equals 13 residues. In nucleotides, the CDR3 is TGCAGTGCTACTATTCCTCAGGGAAACACCATATATTTT. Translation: CSATIPQGNTIYF.

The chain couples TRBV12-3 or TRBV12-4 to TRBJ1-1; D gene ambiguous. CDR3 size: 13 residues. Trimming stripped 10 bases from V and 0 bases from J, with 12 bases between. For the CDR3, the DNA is TGTGCCATTTCAGGAGGGATGAACACTGAAGCTTTCTTT. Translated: CAISGGMNTEAFF.

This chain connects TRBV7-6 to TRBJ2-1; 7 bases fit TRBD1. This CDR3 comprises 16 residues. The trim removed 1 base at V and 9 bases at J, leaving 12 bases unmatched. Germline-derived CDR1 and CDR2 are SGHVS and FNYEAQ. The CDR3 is CASSLGGWTGSREQFF. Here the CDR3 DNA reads TGTGCCAGCAGCTTAGGTGGTTGGACAGGTTCGCGTGAGCAGTTCTTC.

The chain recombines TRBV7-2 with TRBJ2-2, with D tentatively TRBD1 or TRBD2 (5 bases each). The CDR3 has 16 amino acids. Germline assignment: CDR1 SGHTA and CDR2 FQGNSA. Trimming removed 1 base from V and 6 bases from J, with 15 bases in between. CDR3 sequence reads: CASSLEADTRAGELFF. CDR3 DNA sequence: TGTGCCAGCAGCTTAGAAGCGGACACAAGAGCCGGGGAGCTGTTTTTT.

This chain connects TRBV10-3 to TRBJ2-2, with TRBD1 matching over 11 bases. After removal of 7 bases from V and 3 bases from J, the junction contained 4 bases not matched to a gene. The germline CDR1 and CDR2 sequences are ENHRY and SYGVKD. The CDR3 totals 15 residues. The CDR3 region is CAIKPGQGDTGELFF. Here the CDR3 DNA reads TGTGCCATCAAACCGGGACAGGGGGACACCGGGGAGCTGTTTTTT.

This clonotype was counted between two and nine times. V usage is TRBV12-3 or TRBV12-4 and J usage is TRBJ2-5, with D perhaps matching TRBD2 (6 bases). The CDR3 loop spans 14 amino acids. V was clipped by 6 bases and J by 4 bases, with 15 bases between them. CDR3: CASSPARGGETQYF. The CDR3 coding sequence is TGTGCCAGCAGCCCTGCGCGGGGTGGAGAGACCCAGTACTTC.